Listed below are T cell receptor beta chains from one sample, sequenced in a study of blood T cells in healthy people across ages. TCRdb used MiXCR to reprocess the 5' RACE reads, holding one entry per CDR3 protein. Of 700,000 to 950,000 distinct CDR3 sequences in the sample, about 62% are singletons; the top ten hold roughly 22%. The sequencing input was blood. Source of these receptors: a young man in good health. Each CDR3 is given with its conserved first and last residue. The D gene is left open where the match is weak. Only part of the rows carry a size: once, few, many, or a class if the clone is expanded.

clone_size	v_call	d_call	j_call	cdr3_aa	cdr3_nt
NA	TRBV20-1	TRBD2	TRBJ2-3	CSARIVIAGFTDTQYF	TGCAGTGCTAGGATTGTAATAGCGGGCTTTACAGATACGCAGTATTTT
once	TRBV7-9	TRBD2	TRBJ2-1	CASSPGTSGSRSYNEQFF	TGTGCCAGCAGCCCGGGGACTAGCGGGAGCCGATCCTACAATGAGCAGTTCTTC
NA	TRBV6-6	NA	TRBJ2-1	CASSDSAADNEQFF	TGTGCCAGCAGTGACTCAGCGGCGGACAATGAGCAGTTCTTC
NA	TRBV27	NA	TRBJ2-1	CASSFGGGPPYNEQFF	TGTGCCAGCAGTTTTGGAGGGGGACCCCCCTACAATGAGCAGTTCTTC
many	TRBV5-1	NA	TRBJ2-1	CASSRTAQESYNEQFF	TGCGCCAGCAGCAGGACGGCCCAGGAGTCCTACAATGAGCAGTTCTTC
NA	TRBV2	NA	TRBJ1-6	CASITEINSPLHF	TGTGCCAGCATAACCGAGATCAATTCACCCCTCCACTTT
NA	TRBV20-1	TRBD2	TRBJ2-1	CSATSGRADEQFF	TGCAGTGCTACTAGCGGGAGGGCGGATGAGCAGTTCTTC
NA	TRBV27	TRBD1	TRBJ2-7	CASRWKATGDSYEQYF	TGTGCCAGCCGATGGAAGGCGACAGGGGACTCCTACGAGCAGTACTTC
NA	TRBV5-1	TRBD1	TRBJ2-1	CASSDGQGYNEQFF	TGCGCCAGCAGCGACGGACAGGGCTACAATGAGCAGTTCTTC
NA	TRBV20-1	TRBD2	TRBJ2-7	CSALTSGVYEQYF	TGCAGTGCGCTGACTAGCGGGGTATACGAGCAGTACTTC
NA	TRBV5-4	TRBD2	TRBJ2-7	CASSPYMSGRASGGEQYF	TGTGCCAGCAGCCCCTATATGAGCGGGAGGGCCTCAGGGGGCGAGCAGTACTTC
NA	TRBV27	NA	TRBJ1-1	CASRGHGNTEAFF	TGTGCCAGCAGAGGACATGGGAACACTGAAGCTTTCTTT
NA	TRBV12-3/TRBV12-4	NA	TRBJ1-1	CASSFRDFEAFF	TGTGCCAGCAGTTTCCGGGACTTTGAAGCTTTCTTT
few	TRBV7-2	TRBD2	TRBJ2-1	CASTPDGGGRSNEQFF	TGTGCCAGCACCCCGGACGGGGGAGGGCGGTCGAATGAGCAGTTCTTC
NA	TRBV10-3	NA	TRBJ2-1	CAIRMDSYNEQFF	TGTGCCATCAGGATGGACAGTTACAATGAGCAGTTCTTC
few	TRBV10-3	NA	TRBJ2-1	CAISEIDRGQFF	TGTGCCATCAGTGAGATCGATCGAGGGCAGTTCTTC
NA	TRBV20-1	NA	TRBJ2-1	CSAQSGSLLNEQFF	TGCAGTGCCCAGTCCGGGAGTTTGCTAAATGAGCAGTTCTTC